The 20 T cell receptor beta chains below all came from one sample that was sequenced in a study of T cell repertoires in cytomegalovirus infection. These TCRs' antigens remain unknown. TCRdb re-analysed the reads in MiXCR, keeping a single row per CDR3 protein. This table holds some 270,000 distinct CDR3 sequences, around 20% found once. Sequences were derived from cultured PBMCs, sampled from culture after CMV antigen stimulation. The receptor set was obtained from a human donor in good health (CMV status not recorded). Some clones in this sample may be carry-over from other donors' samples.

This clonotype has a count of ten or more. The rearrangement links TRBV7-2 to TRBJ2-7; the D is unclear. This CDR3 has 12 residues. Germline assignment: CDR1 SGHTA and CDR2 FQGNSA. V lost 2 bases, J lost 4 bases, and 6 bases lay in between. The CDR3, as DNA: TGTGCCAGCAGCTTAAACAGATACGAGCAGTACTTC. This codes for CASSLNRYEQYF.

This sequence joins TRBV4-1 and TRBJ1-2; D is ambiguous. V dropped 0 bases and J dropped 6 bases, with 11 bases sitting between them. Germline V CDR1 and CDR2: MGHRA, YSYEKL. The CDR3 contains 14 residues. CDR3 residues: CASSQDWEADGYTF. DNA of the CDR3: TGCGCCAGCAGCCAAGACTGGGAGGCAGATGGCTACACCTTC.

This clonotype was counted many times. CDR3 region: CASSWGQGANEQYV. The CDR3 nucleotides are TGTGCCAGCAGCTGGGGACAGGGGGCTAACGAGCAGTACGTC. The chain couples TRBV7-2 to TRBJ2-7; 12 bases are a match to TRBD1. Germline V lookup: CDR1 SGHTA, CDR2 FQGNSA. This CDR3 has 14 amino acids. Trimming took 4 bases from V and 5 from J; bases not matched to a gene: 3.

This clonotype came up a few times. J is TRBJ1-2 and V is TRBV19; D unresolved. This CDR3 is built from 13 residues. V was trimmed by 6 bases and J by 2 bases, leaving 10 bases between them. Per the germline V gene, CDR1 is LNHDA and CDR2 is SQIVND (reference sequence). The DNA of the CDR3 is TGTGCCAGTAGCTCATTGCGGAACTATGGCTACACCTTC. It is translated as CASSSLRNYGYTF.

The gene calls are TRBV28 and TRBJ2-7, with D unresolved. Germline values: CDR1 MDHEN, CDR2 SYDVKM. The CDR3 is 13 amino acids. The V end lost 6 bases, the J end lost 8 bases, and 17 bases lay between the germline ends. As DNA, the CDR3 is TGTGCCAGCAGCTCCCTGAACCCCCCTAAGCAGTACTTC. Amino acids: CASSSLNPPKQYF.

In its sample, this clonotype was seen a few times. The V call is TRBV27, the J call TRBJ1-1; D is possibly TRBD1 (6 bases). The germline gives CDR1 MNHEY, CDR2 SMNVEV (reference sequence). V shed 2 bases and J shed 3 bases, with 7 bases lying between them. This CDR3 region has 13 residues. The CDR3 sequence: CASSLKGDTEAFF. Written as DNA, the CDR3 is TGTGCCAGCAGTTTAAAGGGGGACACTGAAGCTTTCTTT.

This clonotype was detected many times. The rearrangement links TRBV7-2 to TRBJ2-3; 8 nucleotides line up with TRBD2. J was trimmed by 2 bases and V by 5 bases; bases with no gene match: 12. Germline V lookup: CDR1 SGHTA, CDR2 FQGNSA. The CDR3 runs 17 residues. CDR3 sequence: CASSLIGRTSPTDTQYF. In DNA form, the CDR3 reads TGTGCCAGCAGCCTGATAGGAAGGACTAGCCCCACAGATACGCAGTATTTT.

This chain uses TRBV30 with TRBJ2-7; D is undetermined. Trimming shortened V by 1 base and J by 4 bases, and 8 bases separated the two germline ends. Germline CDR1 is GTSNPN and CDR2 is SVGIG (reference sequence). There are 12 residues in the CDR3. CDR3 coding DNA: TGTGCCTGGAGTGGGACGGAATACGAGCAGTACTTC. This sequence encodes CAWSGTEYEQYF.

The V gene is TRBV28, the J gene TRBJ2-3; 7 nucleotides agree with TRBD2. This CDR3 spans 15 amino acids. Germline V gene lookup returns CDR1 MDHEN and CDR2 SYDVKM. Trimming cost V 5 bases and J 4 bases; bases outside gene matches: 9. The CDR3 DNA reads TGTGCCAGCAGTGCCCGGACTAGTCATTCAGATACGCAGTATTTT. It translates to CASSARTSHSDTQYF.

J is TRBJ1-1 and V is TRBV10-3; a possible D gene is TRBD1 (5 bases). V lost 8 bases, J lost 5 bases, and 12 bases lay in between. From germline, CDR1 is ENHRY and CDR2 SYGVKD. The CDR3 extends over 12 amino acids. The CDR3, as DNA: TGTGCCATCGCTGGGGGTCGGACTGAAGCTTTCTTT. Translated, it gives CAIAGGRTEAFF.

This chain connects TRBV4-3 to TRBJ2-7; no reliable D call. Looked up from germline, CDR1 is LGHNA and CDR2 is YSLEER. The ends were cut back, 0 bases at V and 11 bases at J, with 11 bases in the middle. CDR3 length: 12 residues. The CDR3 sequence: CASSQDRILEYV. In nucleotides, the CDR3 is TGCGCCAGCAGCCAAGATCGGATCCTGGAGTACGTC.

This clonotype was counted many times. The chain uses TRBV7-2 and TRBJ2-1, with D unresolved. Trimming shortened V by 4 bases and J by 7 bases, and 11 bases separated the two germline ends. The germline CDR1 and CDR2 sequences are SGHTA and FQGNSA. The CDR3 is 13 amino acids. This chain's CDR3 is CASSSYLENEQFF. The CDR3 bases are TGTGCCAGCAGCTCTTATTTAGAAAATGAGCAGTTCTTC.

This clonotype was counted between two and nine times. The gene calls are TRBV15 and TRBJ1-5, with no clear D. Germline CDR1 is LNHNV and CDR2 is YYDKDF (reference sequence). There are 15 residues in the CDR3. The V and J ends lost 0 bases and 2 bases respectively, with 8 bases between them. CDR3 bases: TGTGCCACCAGCAGAGAAGGAAGGGGCAATCAGCCCCAGCATTTT. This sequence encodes CATSREGRGNQPQHF.

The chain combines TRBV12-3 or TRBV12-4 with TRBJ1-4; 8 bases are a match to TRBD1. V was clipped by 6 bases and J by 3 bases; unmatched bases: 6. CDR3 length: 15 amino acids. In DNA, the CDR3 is TGTGCCAGCAGCTCCAGGACAGGGCCTAATGAAAAACTGTTTTTT. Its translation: CASSSRTGPNEKLFF.

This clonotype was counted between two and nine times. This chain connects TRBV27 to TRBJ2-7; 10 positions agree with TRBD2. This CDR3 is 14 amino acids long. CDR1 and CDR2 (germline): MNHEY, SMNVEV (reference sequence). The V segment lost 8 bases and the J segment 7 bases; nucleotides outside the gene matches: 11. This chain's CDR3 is CASSYSGRSREQYV. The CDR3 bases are TGTGCCAGCTCCTATAGCGGGAGGTCGAGGGAGCAGTACGTC.

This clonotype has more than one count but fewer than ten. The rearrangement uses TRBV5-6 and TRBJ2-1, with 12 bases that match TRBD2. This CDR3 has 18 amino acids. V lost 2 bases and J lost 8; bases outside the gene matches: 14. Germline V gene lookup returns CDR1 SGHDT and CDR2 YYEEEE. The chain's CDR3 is CASSFDRRLAGVIDEQFF. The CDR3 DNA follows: TGTGCCAGCAGCTTTGACCGTCGACTAGCGGGAGTAATCGATGAGCAGTTCTTC.

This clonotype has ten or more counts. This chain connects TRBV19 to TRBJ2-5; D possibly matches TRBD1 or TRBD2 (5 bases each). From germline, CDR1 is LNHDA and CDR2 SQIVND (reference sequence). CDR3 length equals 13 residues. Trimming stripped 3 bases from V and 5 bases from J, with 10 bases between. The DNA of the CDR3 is TGTGCCAGTAGTATCGTGTGGGGGGAGACCCAGTACTTC. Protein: CASSIVWGETQYF. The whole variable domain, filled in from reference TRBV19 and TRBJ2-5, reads DGGITQSPKYLFRKEGQNVTLSCEQNLNHDAMYWYRQDPGQGLRLIYYSQIVNDFQKGDIAEGYSVSREKKESFPLTVTSAQKNPTAFYLCASSIVWGETQYFGPGTRLLVL.

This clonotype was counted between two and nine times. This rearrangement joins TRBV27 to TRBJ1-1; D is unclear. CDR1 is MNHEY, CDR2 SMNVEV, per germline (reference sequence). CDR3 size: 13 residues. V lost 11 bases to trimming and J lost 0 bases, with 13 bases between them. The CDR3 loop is CACQVNLNTEAFF. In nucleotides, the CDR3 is TGTGCCTGCCAAGTGAACTTGAACACTGAAGCTTTCTTT.

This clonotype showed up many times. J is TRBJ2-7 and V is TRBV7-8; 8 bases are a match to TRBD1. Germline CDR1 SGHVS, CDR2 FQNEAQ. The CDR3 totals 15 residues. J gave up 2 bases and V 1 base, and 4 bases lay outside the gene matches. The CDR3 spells CASSLVTGVAYEQYV. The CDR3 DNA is TGTGCCAGCAGCTTAGTGACAGGGGTCGCCTACGAGCAGTACGTC.

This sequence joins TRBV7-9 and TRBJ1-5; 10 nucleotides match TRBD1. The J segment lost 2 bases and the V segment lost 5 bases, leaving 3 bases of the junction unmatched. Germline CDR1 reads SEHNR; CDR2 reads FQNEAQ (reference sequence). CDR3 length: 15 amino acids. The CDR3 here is CASSSGTGGNQPQHF. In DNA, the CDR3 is TGTGCCAGCAGCAGCGGGACAGGGGGCAATCAGCCCCAGCATTTT.